Shown below are 21 T cell receptor beta chains from a single sample sequenced in a study of blood T cell repertoires in COVID-19 (dated by TCRdb to about 2020). The receptor library was made with the immunoSEQ multiplex PCR assay. TCRdb retrieved this table from immuneACCESS and kept in-frame rearrangements only. Not all clones are present; in checked studies, unresolved V genes account for under half, and no reason is known for the remainder. Counted in this sample were more than 80,000 clones; about 90% of them appeared once. The top ten clones comprise over 8.5% of the sample. The sample taken for sequencing was peripheral blood. The receptors were gathered from a man older than 75 with acute or convalescent COVID-19.

The chain uses TRBV24-1 and TRBJ1-2; D is uncertain. V was clipped by 4 bases and J by 6 bases, with 5 bases between them. Germline V lookup: CDR1 KGHDR, CDR2 SFDVKD. This CDR3 is 11 amino acids long. CDR3 in DNA: TGTGCCACCAGTGACATTCATGGCTACACCTTC. It codes for CATSDIHGYTF.

The sample holds a few counts of this clone. The CDR3 loop is CASSGTSTTEAFF. As DNA, the CDR3 is TGTGCCAGCAGCGGGACATCGACCACTGAAGCTTTCTTT. The chain couples TRBV9 to TRBJ1-1, with D perhaps matching TRBD1 (5 bases). Germline assignment: CDR1 SGDLS and CDR2 YYNGEE. V was cut by 3 bases and J by 4 bases, with 10 bases left in between. The CDR3 is made up of 13 amino acids.

The J gene is TRBJ2-1, the V gene TRBV5-6; no firm D call. From germline, CDR1 is SGHDT and CDR2 YYEEEE. The CDR3 extends over 15 amino acids. V gave up 2 bases and J gave up 2 bases, with 11 bases separating them. The CDR3: CASSLLGQAYNEQFF. The CDR3 DNA reads as TGTGCCAGCAGCTTACTTGGCCAGGCCTACAATGAGCAGTTCTTC.

The chain carries TRBV5-1 and TRBJ1-1; D ambiguous. The V gene lost 8 bases and the J gene lost 1 base, with 18 bases spanning the gap. The CDR3 loop spans 15 amino acids. In germline, CDR1 is SGHRS, CDR2 YFSETQ. The CDR3: CASTPGGYSNTEAFF. CDR3 nucleotide sequence: TGCGCCAGTACCCCGGGAGGGTATTCGAACACTGAAGCTTTCTTT.

This chain connects TRBV4-1 to TRBJ2-1; 12 bases align to TRBD2. The CDR3 is 18 amino acids. V lost 2 bases and J lost 0; bases outside the gene matches: 5. Germline values: CDR1 MGHRA, CDR2 YSYEKL. The CDR3 nucleotides are TGCGCCAGCAGCCAACGGCTAGCGGGGGGGTCCTCCTACAATGAGCAGTTCTTC. It specifies CASSQRLAGGSSYNEQFF.

The chain employs TRBV10-3 and TRBJ2-1; 7 positions match TRBD2. The CDR3 extends over 15 amino acids. The germline V gene encodes CDR1 ENHRY and CDR2 SYGVKD. With V trimmed by 10 bases and J by 8 bases, 17 bases remained unmatched. DNA of the CDR3: TGTGCCACCGCTGTGACTAGCCGGGGGTCTGATGAGCAGTTCTTC. Its translation is CATAVTSRGSDEQFF.

J is TRBJ2-1 and V is TRBV3-1 (or the pseudogene TRBV3-2); 7 bases align to TRBD2. Looked up from germline, CDR1 is LGHDT and CDR2 is YNNKEL (reference sequence). The V and J ends lost 3 bases and 7 bases, in that order; junction bases with no gene match: 6. The CDR3 sequence is 14 residues long. The CDR3 reads CASSQGGGENEQFF. CDR3 nucleotide sequence: TGTGCCAGCAGCCAGGGCGGGGGAGAAAATGAGCAGTTCTTC.

DNA for the CDR3: TGCGCCAGCAGCCCCGGTGGGGGCGCAAGGGTCTACGAGCAGTACTTC. It codes for CASSPGGGARVYEQYF. V usage is TRBV5-1 and J usage is TRBJ2-7; maybe TRBD1 (6 bases). Per germline, CDR1 SGHRS and CDR2 YFSETQ. The CDR3 runs to 16 residues. The V and J ends lost 4 bases and 3 bases respectively, with 20 bases between them. Complete variable domain (other parts from reference TRBV5-1 and TRBJ2-7): KAGVTQTPRYLIKTRGQQVTLSCSPISGHRSVSWYQQTPGQGLQFLFEYFSETQRNKGNFPGRFSGRQFSNSRSEMNVSTLELGDSALYLCASSPGGGARVYEQYFGPGTRLTVT.

The chain carries TRBV7-2 and TRBJ2-3, with D uncertain. Germline values: CDR1 SGHTA, CDR2 FQGNSA. This CDR3 region has 15 residues. Between the trimmed V and J ends, which lost 3 bases and 0 bases, there was a span of 10 bases. Here the CDR3 reads CASSFNHYSTDTQYF. The CDR3 nucleotides are TGTGCCAGCAGCTTCAATCACTATAGCACAGATACGCAGTATTTT.

CDR3 residues: CAISTGQGIGEKLFF. In nucleotides, the CDR3 is TGTGCCATCAGTACCGGACAGGGGATCGGGGAAAAACTGTTTTTT. The rearrangement uses TRBV10-3 and TRBJ1-4, with 9 nucleotides matching TRBD1. This CDR3 has 15 amino acids. V was pared by 5 bases and J by 8 bases, with 9 bases of the junction left unmatched. Germline V gene lookup returns CDR1 ENHRY and CDR2 SYGVKD.

The chain uses TRBV28 and TRBJ2-7, with 10 positions matching TRBD2. The germline V gene encodes CDR1 MDHEN and CDR2 SYDVKM. V dropped 8 bases and J dropped 4; count of bases not matched to a gene: 23. The CDR3 covers 19 residues. The CDR3 nucleotides read TGTGCCAGCGCTGGGGTCCCCCTAGCGGGGGAGACCAAGAGTTACGAGCAGTACTTC. Residues: CASAGVPLAGETKSYEQYF.

This clone came up a few times. J is TRBJ1-2 and V is TRBV18; TRBD1 aligns across 9 bases. The germline V gene encodes CDR1 KGHSH and CDR2 LQKENI. V trimming: 10 bases; J trimming: 4 bases; junction bases outside the gene matches: 10. The CDR3 spans 14 residues. CDR3 coding DNA: TGTGCCACCTGCTGTGAGGGACAGGGCTATGGCTACACCTTC. Translation: CATCCEGQGYGYTF.

The chain is built from TRBV14 and TRBJ2-7; 9 bases align to TRBD1. The CDR3 extends over 14 amino acids. Trimming cost V 4 bases and J 2 bases; bases outside gene matches: 3. CDR1 and CDR2 from the germline V gene are SGHDN and FVKESK. The CDR3 loop is CASSPRQGAYEQYF. The CDR3 DNA sequence: TGTGCCAGCAGCCCCCGACAGGGGGCCTACGAGCAGTACTTC.

V is TRBV7-9 and J is TRBJ2-7; D call uncertain. CDR1 and CDR2 (germline): SEHNR, FQNEAQ (reference sequence). The CDR3 is 13 residues long. V was cut by 0 bases and J by 3 bases, with 6 bases left in between. The CDR3 loop reads CASSLAPVYEQYF. The CDR3 DNA is TGTGCCAGCAGCTTAGCGCCGGTCTACGAGCAGTACTTC.

The chain carries TRBV3-1 (or the pseudogene TRBV3-2) and TRBJ1-2, with D possibly matching TRBD1 (6 bases). The CDR3 has 14 amino acids. Germline CDR1 reads LGHDT; CDR2 reads YNNKEL (reference sequence). Between the trimmed V and J ends, which lost 0 bases and 8 bases, there was a span of 13 bases. This CDR3 reads CASSQEGAGAGYTF. In DNA, the CDR3 is TGTGCCAGCAGCCAAGAGGGGGCAGGGGCGGGCTACACCTTC.

This clone came up a few times. V gene TRBV5-3 combines with J gene TRBJ1-5, with 8 bases lining up with TRBD1. TRBV5-3 is filed as an ORF, its function uncertain. Trimming at V came to 1 base and at J to 1 base, leaving 1 base not matched to a gene. This CDR3 is 15 amino acids long. The CDR3 nucleotides are TGTGCCAGAAGCTTGTACAGGGGGAGCAATCAGCCCCAGCATTTT. Translating gives CARSLYRGSNQPQHF.

The chain employs TRBV27 and TRBJ1-1; the D gene is possibly TRBD1 (6 bases). CDR1 is MNHEY and CDR2 is SMNVEV in the germline V gene (reference sequence). The CDR3 length is 14 residues. Trimming shortened V by 5 bases and J by 0 bases, and 10 bases separated the two germline ends. CDR3 DNA: TGTGCCAGCAGTCGGGACACGATGAACACTGAAGCTTTCTTT. Protein product: CASSRDTMNTEAFF.

The chain is built from TRBV7-2 and TRBJ1-6, with unresolved D. Deletions cut 2 bases from V and 10 bases from J, with 12 bases between. The CDR3 has 14 amino acids. Germline V gives CDR1 SGHTA, CDR2 FQGNSA. The CDR3 DNA reads TGTGCCAGCAGCTTAAGAATTGAGTGGTCACCCCTCCACTTT. Translating it yields CASSLRIEWSPLHF.

V gene TRBV6-5 combines with J gene TRBJ2-7; TRBD2 aligns across 7 bases. The trim removed 5 bases at V and 3 bases at J, leaving 4 bases unmatched. CDR1 and CDR2 (germline): MNHEY, SVGAGI. The CDR3 totals 13 residues. The CDR3 reads CASSTGTIYEQYF. The CDR3 DNA is TGTGCCAGCAGTACCGGGACTATCTACGAGCAGTACTTC.

The chain uses TRBV28 and TRBJ1-4; D unresolved. The V gene lost 7 bases and the J gene lost 13 bases, with 13 bases spanning the gap. The CDR3 has 11 residues. Germline CDR1 reads MDHEN; CDR2 reads SYDVKM. CDR3 in amino acids: CASTSRDTLFF. In DNA, the CDR3 is TGTGCCAGCACTTCCCGGGATACACTGTTTTTT.

V usage is TRBV5-6 and J usage is TRBJ1-3, with 7 bases aligning to TRBD1. The CDR3 has 14 amino acids. Germline values: CDR1 SGHDT, CDR2 YYEEEE. V gave up 10 bases and J gave up 2 bases; unmatched junction bases: 9. This chain's CDR3 is CASHPTGAGNTIYF. CDR3 nucleotides: TGTGCCTCGCACCCTACAGGGGCTGGAAACACCATATATTTT. Full variable domain (rest looked up from reference TRBV5-6 and TRBJ1-3): DAGVTQSPTHLIKTRGQQVTLRCSPKSGHDTVSWYQQALGQGPQFIFQYYEEEERQRGNFPDRFSGHQFPNYSSELNVNALLLGDSALYLCASHPTGAGNTIYFGEGSWLTVV.